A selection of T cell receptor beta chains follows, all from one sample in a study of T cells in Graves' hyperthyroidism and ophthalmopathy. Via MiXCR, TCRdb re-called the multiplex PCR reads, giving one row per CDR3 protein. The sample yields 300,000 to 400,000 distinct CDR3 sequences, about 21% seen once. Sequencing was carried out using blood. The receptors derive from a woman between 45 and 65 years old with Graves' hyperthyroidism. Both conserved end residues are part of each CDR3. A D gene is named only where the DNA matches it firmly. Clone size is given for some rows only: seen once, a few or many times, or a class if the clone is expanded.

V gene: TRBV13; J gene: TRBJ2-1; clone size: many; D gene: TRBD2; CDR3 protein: CASSSGTSEYNEQFF; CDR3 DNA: TGTGCCAGCAGCTCCGGGACTAGCGAATACAATGAGCAGTTCTTC
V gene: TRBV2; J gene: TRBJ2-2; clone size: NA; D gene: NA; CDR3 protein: CASTGLDTGELFF; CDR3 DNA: TGTGCCAGCACGGGTTTAGACACCGGGGAGCTGTTTTTT
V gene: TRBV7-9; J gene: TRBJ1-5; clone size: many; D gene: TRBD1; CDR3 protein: CASSLGQGANIRQPQHF; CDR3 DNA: TGTGCCAGCAGCTTGGGACAGGGGGCGAACATAAGGCAGCCCCAGCATTTT
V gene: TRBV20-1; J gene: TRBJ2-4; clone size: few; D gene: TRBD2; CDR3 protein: CSARDWSSGGLAKNIQYF; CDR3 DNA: TGCAGTGCTAGAGATTGGTCTAGCGGGGGGCTAGCCAAAAACATTCAGTACTTC
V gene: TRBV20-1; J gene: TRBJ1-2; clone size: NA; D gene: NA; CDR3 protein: CSAPDMGSYGYTF; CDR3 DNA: TGCAGTGCTCCAGACATGGGAAGTTATGGCTACACCTTC
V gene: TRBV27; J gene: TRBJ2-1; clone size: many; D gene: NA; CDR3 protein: CASSMDPAYNEQFF; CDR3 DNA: TGTGCCAGCAGTATGGACCCAGCCTACAATGAGCAGTTCTTC
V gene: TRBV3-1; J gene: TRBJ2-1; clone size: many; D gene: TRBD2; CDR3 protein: CASSPPDSGRATFF; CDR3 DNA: TGTGCCAGCAGCCCCCCAGACAGCGGGAGGGCCACGTTCTTC
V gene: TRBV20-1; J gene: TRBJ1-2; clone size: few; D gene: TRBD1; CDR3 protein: CSALPGQTIIYTF; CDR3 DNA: TGCAGTGCTTTACCGGGACAGACTATTATCTACACCTTC
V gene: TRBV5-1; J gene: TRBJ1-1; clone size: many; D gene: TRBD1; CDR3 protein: CASSRGDRGHTEAFF; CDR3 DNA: TGCGCCAGCAGCAGAGGGGACAGGGGACACACTGAAGCTTTCTTT
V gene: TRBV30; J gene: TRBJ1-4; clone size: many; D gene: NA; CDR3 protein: CAWRGGGTNEKLFF; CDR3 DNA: TGTGCCTGGAGGGGTGGGGGGACCAATGAAAAACTGTTTTTT
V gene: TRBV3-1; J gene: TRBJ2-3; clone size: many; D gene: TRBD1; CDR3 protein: CASSQDLRTGRRTDTQYF; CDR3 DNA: TGTGCCAGCAGCCAAGATCTAAGGACAGGGCGTCGCACAGATACGCAGTATTTT
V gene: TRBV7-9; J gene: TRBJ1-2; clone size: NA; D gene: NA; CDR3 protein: CASSRGDGVSYGYTF; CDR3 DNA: TGTGCCAGCAGCCGAGGGGACGGCGTCTCCTATGGCTACACCTTC
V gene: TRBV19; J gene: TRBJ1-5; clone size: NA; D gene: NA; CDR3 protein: CASSSSGGQPQHF; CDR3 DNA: TGTGCCAGTAGTAGCTCCGGAGGTCAGCCCCAGCATTTT
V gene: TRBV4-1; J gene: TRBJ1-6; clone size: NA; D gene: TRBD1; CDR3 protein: CASSPPPGTENSPLHF; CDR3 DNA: TGCGCCAGCAGCCCTCCGCCAGGGACAGAAAATTCACCCCTCCACTTT
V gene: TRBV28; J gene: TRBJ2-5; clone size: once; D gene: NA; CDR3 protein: CASSRRSLPRGETQYF; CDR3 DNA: TGTGCCAGCAGTCGTCGTAGCTTACCTAGGGGGGAGACCCAGTACTTC